The TCR beta chain under discussion was sequenced for a study of neurological immune-mediated disorders. The CDR3 is 12 residues long. The cDNA came from 5'RACE, which used 10-nucleotide random UMIs. One entry per CDR3 protein, called by TCRdb with MiXCR from the 5' RACE reads. The data hold roughly 15,000 distinct CDR3 sequences, with over 12% observed a single time. The unsorted libraries were generated from a total of 2 million PBMCs, which had been stored in RNAlater at -80 C. Notes on this clonotype: Its ends do not fully match the called genes, so a read error is possible.

Sequenced material: PBMCs. The chain is built from TRBV12-3 or TRBV12-4 and TRBJ1-4, with D possibly matching TRBD1 (5 bases). The receptor was isolated from a man between 60 and 75 years old with HTLV-1-associated myelopathy (HAM/TSP). The CDR3 loop is CAISFGGEKLFF. The CDR3 coding sequence is TGTGCCATCAGTTTTGGGGGGGAAAAACTTTTTTTT.